This TCR beta chain was profiled in a study of T-cell memory formation after mild COVID-19. 5'RACE, which relied on constant-segment primers, yielded TCR alpha and TCR beta cDNA libraries carrying sample barcodes and UMIs. Each CDR3 protein is one row after TCRdb ran MiXCR on the 5' RACE reads. This sample yields around 450,000 distinct CDR3 sequences, of which 24% are seen a single time; 8.5% to 10% belongs to the top ten. Trimming left V 10 bases short and J 2 bases short, with 17 bases between. The CDR3 is made up of 14 amino acids. Germline CDR1 reads PRHDT; CDR2 reads FYEKMQ (reference sequence).

The sample was PBMCs or a T cell subset sorted from them (not recorded which). This chain connects TRBV13 to TRBJ1-2; possible D gene TRBD1, 6 bases. The sequence was obtained from an adult woman who had mild COVID-19 (a few samples of this study predate the infection). Cell type and time point are not known. The CDR3 reads CATKVPGTNYGYTF. The CDR3 nucleotides read TGTGCCACCAAGGTACCAGGGACAAACTATGGCTACACCTTC.